The 30 T cell receptor beta chains presented below share a single source sample, sequenced in a study of human T cells and chemical hapten exposure (dated by TCRdb to the early 2020s). The receptor library was made with RACE. The listed sequencing device is NextSeq 500. The raw public reads went through TCRdb reprocessing: fastp at Q25, MiXCR clone calling, in-frame beta chains kept. Every CDR3 protein is listed once, alongside the most common genes and DNA of its rows. Recorded for this sample are about 380,000 distinct CDR3 sequences; about 4.4% of them occurred a single time. About 2.1% of the sample rests with the top ten. Interpreted using the paper, the time point label stands for: patch test 1, 2 weeks after DPC sensitization. Explained via the paper, the treatment or condition label denotes: therapeutic diphenylcyclopropenone sensitization with weekly scalp DPC. Material: whole blood, obtained in connection with sensitization to the hapten diphenylcyclopropenone (DPC). The receptors here all came from a woman aged 45-59 years with alopecia areata. Some clones in this sample may be carry-over from other donors' samples.

This clonotype showed up many times. The chain combines TRBV7-2 with TRBJ2-3; D is undetermined. The length of the CDR3 is 11 residues. V lost 5 bases and J lost 4, with 4 bases in between. CDR1 and CDR2 from the germline V gene are SGHTA and FQGNSA. In nucleotides, the CDR3 is TGTGCCAGCAGCGCATCAGATACGCAGTATTTT. It codes for CASSASDTQYF. Full variable domain (missing parts from reference TRBV7-2 and TRBJ2-3): GAGVSQSPSNKVTEKGKDVELRCDPISGHTALYWYRQSLGQGLEFLIYFQGNSAPDKSGLPSDRFSAERTGGSVSTLTIQRTQQEDSAVYLCASSASDTQYFGPGTRLTVL.

This clonotype was observed a few times. This chain connects TRBV5-1 to TRBJ2-2; the D gene is possibly TRBD1 (6 bases). The CDR3 is 17 residues long. Germline-derived CDR1 and CDR2 are SGHRS and YFSETQ. V lost 3 bases to trimming and J lost 9 bases, with 24 bases between them. CDR3 DNA: TGCGCCAGCAGCTCCAAAGGGGGATCGAGTCCTGACCGGGAGCTGTTTTTT. Translation: CASSSKGGSSPDRELFF.

V gene TRBV5-6 combines with J gene TRBJ2-5, with 10 bases lining up with TRBD1. From germline, CDR1 is SGHDT and CDR2 YYEEEE. The CDR3 extends over 14 amino acids. After removal of 4 bases from V and 4 bases from J, the junction contained 4 bases not matched to a gene. This chain's CDR3 is CASSPGTGAETQYF. In DNA form, the CDR3 reads TGTGCCAGCAGCCCTGGGACAGGGGCAGAGACCCAGTACTTC. The full variable domain, in which reference TRBV5-6 and TRBJ2-5 provide the parts outside the CDR3, is DAGVTQSPTHLIKTRGQQVTLRCSPKSGHDTVSWYQQALGQGPQFIFQYYEEEERQRGNFPDRFSGHQFPNYSSELNVNALLLGDSALYLCASSPGTGAETQYFGPGTRLLVL.

The rearrangement uses TRBV5-6 and TRBJ2-5; TRBD2 matches 8 bases. The CDR3 is 15 residues long. Trimming removed 4 bases from V and 4 bases from J; junction bases left unmatched: 9. Looked up from germline, CDR1 is SGHDT and CDR2 is YYEEEE. The DNA of the CDR3 is TGTGCCAGCAGCCCCCGCGGGGGGCCCTCAGAGACCCAGTACTTC. Translation gives CASSPRGGPSETQYF.

In this sample, this clonotype turned up many times. The V gene is TRBV29-1, the J gene TRBJ2-5, with a weak D call TRBD1 (6 bases). Germline CDR1 and CDR2: SQVTM and ANQGSEA. There are 11 residues in the CDR3. Trimming shortened V by 6 bases and J by 5 bases, and 10 bases separated the two germline ends. The DNA for the CDR3 is TGCAGCGTGGACAGTAGGGAGACCCAGTACTTC. Its translation: CSVDSRETQYF.

This clonotype has more than one count but fewer than ten. The V and J genes are TRBV6-5 and TRBJ1-2, with D maybe TRBD1 (5 bases). Germline assignment: CDR1 MNHEY and CDR2 SVGAGI. This CDR3 contains 12 residues. The V and J ends lost 8 bases and 3 bases respectively, with 10 bases between them. The CDR3 coding sequence is TGTGCCAGCGGGGCAGAGGACTATGGCTACACCTTC. It yields the protein CASGAEDYGYTF.

The chain is built from TRBV4-2 and TRBJ1-2; 7 bases match TRBD1. The CDR3 loop spans 14 amino acids. Germline CDR1 reads LGHNA; CDR2 reads YNFKEQ. Trimming removed 5 bases from V and 6 bases from J; junction bases left unmatched: 9. The CDR3 loop is CASSTAGGNDGYTF. DNA of the CDR3: TGTGCCAGCAGCACGGCAGGGGGAAATGATGGCTACACCTTC.

A remark on this clonotype: This may come from a read error, since a much larger clone is one base off. The rearrangement links TRBV2 to TRBJ2-1; D is unclear. The CDR3 length is 13 residues. V gave up 6 bases and J gave up 7 bases, with 13 bases separating them. CDR1 SNHLY and CDR2 FYNNEI come from the germline V gene. CDR3 loop: CASRTDKVNEQFF. CDR3 coding DNA: TGTGCCAGCAGGACCGACAAGGTGAATGAGCAGTTCTTC.

This clonotype showed up many times. This sequence joins TRBV4-2 and TRBJ1-1, with 10 bases fitting TRBD1. CDR3 length: 19 amino acids. J gave up 0 bases and V 1 base, and 11 bases lay outside the gene matches. CDR1 and CDR2 from the germline V gene are LGHNA and YNFKEQ. This chain's CDR3 is CASSQVGGDRGSMNTEAFF. Written as DNA, the CDR3 is TGTGCCAGCAGCCAAGTCGGTGGGGACAGGGGTTCTATGAACACTGAAGCTTTCTTT.

The J gene is TRBJ2-2, the V gene TRBV4-1, with D possibly being TRBD2 (7 bases). V dropped 2 bases and J dropped 6 bases, with 13 bases sitting between them. Germline CDR1 is MGHRA and CDR2 is YSYEKL. The CDR3 extends over 15 amino acids. CDR3 nucleotide sequence: TGCGCCAGCAGCCAAAGGGGGGGCCCCGCCGGGGAGCTGTTTTTT. Protein sequence: CASSQRGGPAGELFF.

This clonotype was seen ten or more times. The V call is TRBV5-1, the J call TRBJ2-5, with a possible D match to TRBD2 (6 bases). The V end was cut by 0 bases, the J end by 4 bases, with 19 bases between. The CDR3 has 17 residues. Germline loops: CDR1 SGHRS, CDR2 YFSETQ. The CDR3 DNA reads TGCGCCAGCAGCTTGGTAGGACTAATCGTGGGCGGAGAGACCCAGTACTTC. Protein sequence: CASSLVGLIVGGETQYF.

This clonotype was counted a few times. The genes are TRBV20-1 and TRBJ2-7; tentatively, D is TRBD2 (6 bases). Trimming stripped 0 bases from V and 0 bases from J, with 12 bases between. CDR3 length: 15 residues. Germline V gene sequence: CDR1 DFQATT, CDR2 SNEGSKA (reference sequence). This CDR3 reads CSARDRKRVSYEQYF. In DNA form, the CDR3 reads TGCAGTGCTAGAGATAGAAAGCGGGTCTCCTACGAGCAGTACTTC.

This clonotype appeared a few times. The J gene is TRBJ2-7, the V gene TRBV6-2 or TRBV6-3, with D possibly TRBD1 on 5 matching bases. The CDR3 spans 15 residues. The V gene lost 7 bases and the J gene lost 1 base, with 17 bases spanning the gap. Germline V gene lookup returns CDR1 MNHEY and CDR2 SVGEGT. In nucleotides, the CDR3 is TGTGCCAGCACCAGATATACAGGTCTTTCCTACGAGCAGTACTTC. Protein sequence: CASTRYTGLSYEQYF.

Concerning this clonotype itself: One end of the junction does not line up with germline, which may come from a read error. V gene TRBV19 combines with J gene TRBJ2-5, with D possibly TRBD2 on 7 matching bases. The CDR3 totals 13 residues. Germline assignment: CDR1 LNHDA and CDR2 SQIVND (reference sequence). The CDR3 loop is CASSWGGQEAQYF. The CDR3 DNA is TGTGCCAGTAGCTGGGGGGGGCAAGAGGCCCAGTACTTC.

The table lists this clonotype with a few counts. This chain links TRBV7-9 with TRBJ2-3; TRBD2 might be the D (6 bases). CDR1 is SEHNR and CDR2 is FQNEAQ in the germline V gene (reference sequence). This CDR3 region has 16 residues. Trimming cost V 4 bases and J 1 base, with 15 bases left between them. The CDR3 loop is CASSSHRDFRTDTQYF. CDR3 sequence (DNA): TGTGCCAGCAGCTCCCACCGGGACTTTCGCACAGATACGCAGTATTTT.

Many counts were recorded for this clonotype. This chain joins TRBV11-3 and TRBJ2-3, with 9 bases that match TRBD2. The CDR3 runs to 17 residues. Germline V gene lookup returns CDR1 SGHNT and CDR2 YENEEA. Unmatched junction bases numbered 9, after V lost 4 bases and J lost 1 base. The CDR3 is CASSSGASGVRTDTQYF. Here the CDR3 DNA reads TGTGCCAGCAGCTCTGGGGCTAGCGGGGTCCGCACAGATACGCAGTATTTT.

This clonotype was counted ten times or more. V usage is TRBV29-1 and J usage is TRBJ1-2; a weak D match, TRBD1 (6 bases). Trimming cost V 5 bases and J 8 bases, with 18 bases left between them. The CDR3 has 13 residues. Germline CDR1 reads SQVTM; CDR2 reads ANQGSEA. CDR3: CSVPLGGREGYTF. DNA of the CDR3: TGCAGCGTTCCCCTAGGGGGGCGAGAGGGCTACACCTTC.

This clonotype has only a few counts. The chain has TRBV10-3 and TRBJ1-2, with a weak D call TRBD1 (6 bases). Germline V gene lookup returns CDR1 ENHRY and CDR2 SYGVKD. This CDR3 comprises 14 residues. Between the trimmed V and J ends, which lost 1 base and 4 bases, there was a span of 10 bases. CDR3 amino acids: CAISEYRAGYGYTF. The CDR3 DNA follows: TGTGCCATCAGTGAGTACAGGGCTGGCTATGGCTACACCTTC.

This clonotype has ten or more counts. The genes are TRBV7-2 and TRBJ2-3, with D tentatively TRBD2 (6 bases). Germline CDR1 reads SGHTA; CDR2 reads FQGNSA. Trimming stripped 5 bases from V and 5 bases from J, with 20 bases between. The CDR3 covers 16 residues. Written as DNA, the CDR3 is TGTGCCAGCAGCATGGGCTTGCGGGGAAGAGGAGATACGCAGTATTTT. This translates into CASSMGLRGRGDTQYF. Complete variable domain (other parts from reference TRBV7-2 and TRBJ2-3): GAGVSQSPSNKVTEKGKDVELRCDPISGHTALYWYRQSLGQGLEFLIYFQGNSAPDKSGLPSDRFSAERTGGSVSTLTIQRTQQEDSAVYLCASSMGLRGRGDTQYFGPGTRLTVL.

In this sample, this clonotype turned up many times. The CDR3 sequence is CASSLGSGNTEAFF. In DNA, the CDR3 is TGCGCCAGCAGCTTGGGATCAGGGAACACTGAAGCTTTCTTT. The V gene is TRBV5-1, the J gene TRBJ1-1; D remains unclear. CDR1 and CDR2 from the germline V gene are SGHRS and YFSETQ. This CDR3 comprises 14 residues. Trimming stripped 0 bases from V and 1 base from J, with 7 bases between.

V gene TRBV7-8 combines with J gene TRBJ2-7; 9 bases agree with TRBD1. The germline gives CDR1 SGHVS, CDR2 FQNEAQ. V lost 10 bases to trimming and J lost 0 bases; unmatched junction nucleotides: 10. CDR3 size: 15 residues. The CDR3 protein is CAIVATGGSSYEQYF. The CDR3 DNA sequence: TGTGCCATCGTAGCGACAGGGGGTAGCTCCTACGAGCAGTACTTC.

This chain uses TRBV5-6 with TRBJ2-7; 7 nucleotides match TRBD1. With V trimmed by 4 bases and J by 5 bases, 9 bases remained unmatched. CDR1 is SGHDT, CDR2 YYEEEE, per germline. CDR3 size: 14 residues. The CDR3 here is CASSLFGTVDEQYF. The CDR3 DNA sequence: TGTGCCAGCAGCCTATTTGGGACAGTCGACGAGCAGTACTTC.

This clonotype was seen many times. The chain employs TRBV7-6 and TRBJ2-3; TRBD2 agrees at 8 bases. After removal of 4 bases from V and 4 bases from J, the junction contained 4 bases not matched to a gene. This CDR3 contains 14 residues. Germline V CDR1 and CDR2: SGHVS, FNYEAQ. CDR3: CASSSLAGPDTQYF. For the CDR3, the DNA is TGTGCCAGCAGCTCTTTAGCGGGACCAGATACGCAGTATTTT.

This clonotype occurred a few times. J is TRBJ2-1 and V is TRBV10-3; 9 nucleotides line up with TRBD2. This CDR3 has 14 residues. The germline V gene encodes CDR1 ENHRY and CDR2 SYGVKD. V trimming: 6 bases; J trimming: 8 bases; junction bases outside the gene matches: 8. Here the CDR3 DNA reads TGTGCCATCAGCCCCGGACTAGCGAGTTATGAGCAGTTCTTC. Amino acid sequence: CAISPGLASYEQFF.

This clonotype occurred many times. The V gene is TRBV6-2 or TRBV6-3, the J gene TRBJ1-1; 7 bases map to TRBD1. J gave up 2 bases and V 6 bases, and 9 bases lay outside the gene matches. The CDR3 covers 15 residues. CDR1 and CDR2 from the germline V gene are MNHEY and SVGEGT. The CDR3 is CASRDEQGINTEAFF. The CDR3 DNA is TGTGCCAGCAGGGATGAACAGGGGATAAACACTGAAGCTTTCTTT.

This clonotype was picked up many times. This rearrangement joins TRBV5-1 to TRBJ2-1; 9 bases are a match to TRBD1. CDR3 length equals 14 residues. J gave up 6 bases and V 5 bases, and 6 bases lay outside the gene matches. The germline V gene has CDR1 SGHRS and CDR2 YFSETQ. The DNA of the CDR3 is TGCGCCAGCAGGAGGACAGGGGCGGTCAATGAGCAGTTCTTC. This translates into CASRRTGAVNEQFF.

This clonotype was observed many times. The V and J genes are TRBV2 and TRBJ2-7; tentative D call: TRBD1 (5 bases). The CDR3 covers 14 residues. The germline CDR1 and CDR2 sequences are SNHLY and FYNNEI. Between the trimmed V and J ends, which lost 1 base and 4 bases, there was a span of 11 bases. The CDR3 sequence: CASSEVPRAYEQYF. The CDR3 bases are TGTGCCAGCAGTGAAGTACCCAGGGCGTACGAGCAGTACTTC.

This clonotype was counted ten times or more. The chain couples TRBV4-3 to TRBJ1-1, with D possibly being TRBD1 (5 bases). The CDR3 has 15 amino acids. Germline-derived CDR1 and CDR2 are LGHNA and YSLEER. Trimming removed 4 bases from V and 7 bases from J, with 19 bases in between. The DNA of the CDR3 is TGCGCCAGCAGCCTATTGGGTTCCATGGGGGATGAAGCTTTCTTT. It translates to CASSLLGSMGDEAFF.

In this sample, this clonotype turned up many times. The rearrangement links TRBV6-6 to TRBJ1-1; the D is unclear. CDR1 is MNHNY, CDR2 SVGAGI, per germline (reference sequence). The CDR3 covers 15 residues. The germline V and J ends were trimmed by 0 bases and 3 bases, with 11 bases remaining between them. The CDR3 is CASSYSAGGYTEAFF. CDR3 in DNA: TGTGCCAGCAGTTACTCGGCAGGAGGGTACACTGAAGCTTTCTTT.

This clonotype was counted at least ten times. V usage is TRBV20-1 and J usage is TRBJ2-2; D is unresolved. V dropped 6 bases and J dropped 4 bases, with 12 bases sitting between them. This CDR3 has 13 residues. Germline V lookup: CDR1 DFQATT, CDR2 SNEGSKA (reference sequence). The chain's CDR3 is CSALENPTGELFF. As DNA, the CDR3 is TGCAGTGCATTGGAGAATCCCACCGGGGAGCTGTTTTTT.